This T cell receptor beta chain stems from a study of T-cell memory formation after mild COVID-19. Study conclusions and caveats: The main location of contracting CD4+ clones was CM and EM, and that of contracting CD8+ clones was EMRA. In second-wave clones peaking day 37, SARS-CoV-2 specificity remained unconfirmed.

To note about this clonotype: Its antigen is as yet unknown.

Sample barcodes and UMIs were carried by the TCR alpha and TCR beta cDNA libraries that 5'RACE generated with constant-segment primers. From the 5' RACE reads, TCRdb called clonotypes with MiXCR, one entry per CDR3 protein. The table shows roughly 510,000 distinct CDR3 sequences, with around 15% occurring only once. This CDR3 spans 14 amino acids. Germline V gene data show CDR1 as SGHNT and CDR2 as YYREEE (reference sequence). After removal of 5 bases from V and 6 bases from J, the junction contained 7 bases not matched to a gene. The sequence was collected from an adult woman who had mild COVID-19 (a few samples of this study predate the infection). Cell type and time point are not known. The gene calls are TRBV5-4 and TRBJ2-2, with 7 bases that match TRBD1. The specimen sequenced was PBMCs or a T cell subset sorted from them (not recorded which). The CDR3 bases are TGTGCCAGCAGACCAACCACAGGGGCCGGGGAGCTGTTTTTT. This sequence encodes CASRPTTGAGELFF.